These 2 T cell receptor beta chains came from one sample sequenced in a study of blood T cells in healthy people across ages. Primers used in a second PCR of about 7 to 12 cycles were a sample-barcoded 5' primer and a J-beta primer mix. TCRdb recomputed calls from the 5' RACE reads with MiXCR, one row per CDR3 protein. The repertoire holds around 870,000 distinct CDR3 sequences, with under 30% as singletons. Source material: blood. These receptors all come from a woman of 80 years or more in good health.

A note on this clonotype: This may be a read error, as it is one base from a much larger clone. The CDR3 nucleotides read TGTGCCAGCAGCGGTAGACAGAACCGGGGTTATGGCTACACCTTC. Its translation: CASSGRQNRGYGYTF. The V and J genes are TRBV6-5 and TRBJ1-2; tentatively, D is TRBD1 (5 bases). The CDR3 runs to 15 residues. Trimming took 6 bases from V and 5 from J, leaving 19 bases between them. Germline V gives CDR1 MNHEY, CDR2 SVGAGI.

This clonotype was observed a handful of times. A much larger clone lies a single base off, so this may be a read error. The rearrangement uses TRBV5-6 and TRBJ2-7, with D uncertain. The V and J ends lost 2 bases and 3 bases respectively, with 6 bases between them. CDR1 is SGHDT, CDR2 YYEEEE, per germline. The CDR3 has 12 amino acids. CDR3 DNA sequence: TGTGCCAGCAGCTTTGACTTCTACGAGCAGTACTTC. Translation: CASSFDFYEQYF.